A selection of T cell receptor beta chains follows, all from one sample in a study of shared clonotypes between healthy human individuals. Clones were sequenced by immunoSEQ multiplex PCR, and TCRdb holds only the in-frame ones, with some missing. The repertoire includes 1.5 million to 2.5 million clones, approximately 94% of them detected once, and more than 0.9% sits in the top ten. The material sequenced was naive CD8+ T cells sorted from blood. These receptors came from a man in his late teens or twenties in good health. CDR3s include the opening cysteine and the closing phenylalanine or tryptophan. D genes are given only for firm matches. Not every row has a clone size; where given, it reads once, few, many or a size class.

j_call d_call v_call clone_size cdr3_aa cdr3_nt
TRBJ2-5 NA TRBV9 NA CASSLGGNQETQYF TGTGCCAGCAGCCTAGGGGGAAACCAAGAGACCCAGTACTTC
TRBJ2-2 NA TRBV4-3 NA CASSQEVEPYTGELFF TGCGCCAGCAGCCAAGAAGTGGAGCCATACACCGGGGAGCTGTTTTTT
TRBJ2-1 TRBD2 TRBV30 NA CAWSAASGYPYEQFF TGTGCCTGGAGTGCGGCTAGCGGGTATCCGTATGAGCAGTTCTTC
TRBJ2-1 TRBD2 TRBV5-6 NA CASSSASGPSSYNEQFF TGTGCCAGCAGCTCGGCTAGCGGGCCAAGCTCCTACAATGAGCAGTTCTTC
TRBJ2-1 NA TRBV6-4 NA CASSEDSLSGNEQFF TGTGCCAGCAGCGAGGACAGCCTTTCGGGGAATGAGCAGTTCTTC
TRBJ2-1 NA TRBV20-1 NA CSARGDNEQFF TGCAGTGCAAGAGGGGACAATGAGCAGTTCTTC
TRBJ1-1 TRBD1 TRBV18 NA CASSQNRGLTNTEAFF TGTGCCAGCTCACAAAACAGGGGTCTGACGAACACTGAAGCTTTCTTT
TRBJ2-1 TRBD2 TRBV4-3 NA CASSPRLARNEQFF TGCGCCAGCAGCCCCCGACTAGCCAGAAATGAGCAGTTCTTC
TRBJ2-7 NA TRBV11-2 NA CASSLGGSTREQYF TGTGCCAGCAGCTTAGGAGGATCGACTAGAGAGCAGTACTTC
TRBJ1-1 NA TRBV19 once CASSSGVAMNTEAFF TGTGCCAGTTCCTCGGGGGTTGCGATGAACACTGAAGCTTTCTTT
TRBJ2-5 TRBD1 TRBV7-9 NA CASSPPRDRVVETQYF TGTGCCAGCAGCCCCCCCCGGGACAGGGTTGTGGAGACCCAGTACTTC
TRBJ2-7 NA TRBV5-6 NA CASSVGTGPGQYF TGTGCCAGCAGCGTCGGCACTGGCCCTGGGCAGTACTTC
TRBJ2-5 NA TRBV7-6 NA CASSLAGGKETQYF TGTGCCAGCAGCTTAGCGGGGGGCAAAGAGACCCAGTACTTC
TRBJ2-1 NA TRBV11-2 NA CASSLGPPGLFNEQFF TGTGCCAGCAGCTTAGGCCCCCCGGGACTTTTCAATGAGCAGTTCTTC
TRBJ2-3 NA TRBV5-6 NA CASSVQMTDTQYF TGTGCCAGCAGCGTTCAGATGACAGATACGCAGTATTTT
TRBJ2-3 NA TRBV28 NA CASSLYRETFKDTQYF TGTGCCAGCAGTTTATATCGGGAGACTTTTAAAGATACGCAGTATTTT
TRBJ2-5 NA TRBV27 NA CASSFRGVGQETQYF TGTGCCAGCAGTTTTCGGGGCGTCGGTCAAGAGACCCAGTACTTC
TRBJ2-1 TRBD2 TRBV30 NA CAWTALAGGYNEQFF TGTGCCTGGACCGCCCTAGCGGGGGGTTACAATGAGCAGTTCTTC
TRBJ2-7 NA TRBV5-1 few CASSLEVSSYEQYF TGCGCCAGCAGCTTGGAGGTCAGCTCCTACGAGCAGTACTTC
TRBJ2-7 NA TRBV4-1 NA CASSPPSGRDEQYF TGCGCCAGCAGCCCCCCAAGCGGTCGGGACGAGCAGTACTTC
TRBJ1-2 NA TRBV2 NA CASSQGPDEFYYGYTF TGTGCCAGTTCACAGGGCCCCGACGAGTTTTACTATGGCTACACCTTC
TRBJ1-2 NA TRBV7-2 NA CASSLELFPHYGYTF TGTGCCAGCAGCTTAGAGTTGTTCCCCCACTATGGCTACACCTTC
TRBJ1-6 NA TRBV10-3 NA CATSGLNLDNSPLHF TGTGCCACGTCTGGGCTTAATCTAGATAATTCACCCCTCCACTTT
TRBJ1-5 NA TRBV12-5 NA CASGLWRGNQPQHF TGTGCTAGTGGTTTGTGGAGAGGGAATCAGCCCCAGCATTTT
TRBJ1-2 NA TRBV20-1 NA CSARDLSDRAF TGCAGTGCTAGAGATTTGTCGGACAGAGCCTTC
TRBJ2-7 NA TRBV6-6 NA CASSSTGIPSYEQYF TGTGCCAGCAGCTCTACAGGGATACCCTCCTACGAGCAGTACTTC
TRBJ2-3 TRBD1 TRBV28 NA CASRRTGETDTQYF TGTGCCAGCAGGAGGACAGGGGAAACAGATACGCAGTATTTT
TRBJ2-7 TRBD2 TRBV6-6 NA CASELSGRAWYEQYF TGTGCCAGCGAGCTTAGCGGGAGGGCTTGGTACGAGCAGTACTTC
TRBJ1-2 NA TRBV4-1 NA CASSPHSVDSNYGYTF TGCGCCAGCAGCCCGCACTCAGTGGACAGTAACTATGGCTACACCTTC
TRBJ1-3 NA TRBV10-2 once CASRNSTDSSGNTIYF TGCGCCAGCAGGAACTCGACAGACAGCTCTGGAAACACCATATATTTT
TRBJ2-7 NA TRBV7-6 NA CASSLAGTGYEQYF TGTGCCAGCAGCTTAGCGGGGACGGGATACGAGCAGTACTTC
TRBJ2-7 NA TRBV7-9 NA CASSPPIRYEQYF TGTGCCAGCAGCCCACCGATTCGCTACGAGCAGTACTTC
TRBJ1-2 NA TRBV7-2 NA CASSSDYGGYTF TGTGCCAGCAGCTCGGATTATGGGGGCTACACCTTC
TRBJ2-1 NA TRBV13 NA CASSLGNEQFF TGTGCCAGCAGCTTAGGAAATGAGCAGTTCTTC
TRBJ2-2 NA TRBV15 NA CATSRDLGSTGELFF TGTGCCACCAGCAGAGATTTAGGAAGCACCGGGGAGCTGTTTTTT
TRBJ1-1 TRBD1 TRBV6-6 NA CASSKTGGTEAFF TGTGCCAGCAGTAAAACAGGGGGCACTGAAGCTTTCTTT
TRBJ1-1 NA TRBV6-5 NA CASSYGDTEAFF TGTGCCAGCAGTTATGGGGACACTGAAGCTTTCTTT
TRBJ1-5 TRBD1 TRBV19 NA CATTGWDQPQHF TGTGCCACGACAGGGTGGGATCAGCCCCAGCATTTT
TRBJ2-7 NA TRBV21-1 NA CASSKAVYYEQYF TGTGCCAGCAGCAAAGCTGTTTACTACGAGCAGTACTTC
TRBJ2-7 NA TRBV9 NA CASSVGSGNTYEQYF TGTGCCAGCAGCGTGGGGTCAGGGAATACCTACGAGCAGTACTTC
TRBJ2-3 NA TRBV7-8 NA CASSLRPSTDTQYF TGTGCCAGCAGCTTAAGGCCTAGCACAGATACGCAGTATTTT
TRBJ2-5 TRBD1 TRBV15 NA CATSIWSGTEETQYF TGTGCCACCAGCATTTGGTCCGGGACAGAAGAGACCCAGTACTTC
TRBJ1-4 TRBD1 TRBV5-1 NA CASSLASGQGAGTNEKLFF TGCGCCAGCAGCTTGGCGTCGGGACAGGGGGCCGGGACTAATGAAAAACTGTTTTTT
TRBJ2-7 TRBD2 TRBV2 few CASSEAPSGDSYEQYF TGTGCCAGCAGTGAAGCGCCCAGCGGGGATTCCTACGAGCAGTACTTC
TRBJ2-7 NA TRBV4-1 NA CASSQVGRTTYEQYF TGCGCCAGCAGCCAAGTGGGGAGGACTACCTACGAGCAGTACTTC
TRBJ2-7 NA TRBV6-5 NA CASSYSMGEYSYEQYF TGTGCCAGCAGTTACTCGATGGGCGAATACTCCTACGAGCAGTACTTC
TRBJ2-3 NA TRBV6-6 NA CASIEGPTDTQYF TGTGCCAGCATAGAGGGTCCCACAGATACGCAGTATTTT